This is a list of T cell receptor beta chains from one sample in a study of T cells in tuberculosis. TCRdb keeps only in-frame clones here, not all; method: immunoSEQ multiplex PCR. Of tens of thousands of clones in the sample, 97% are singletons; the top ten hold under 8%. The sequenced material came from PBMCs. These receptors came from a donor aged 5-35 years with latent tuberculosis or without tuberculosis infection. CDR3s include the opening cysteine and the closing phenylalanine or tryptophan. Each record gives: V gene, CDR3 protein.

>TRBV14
CASSQGQGTNYGYTF
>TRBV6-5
CASTTGTPNTEAFF
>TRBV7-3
CASSPGPGDFGNTIYF
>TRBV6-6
CATYNPGSGNTIYF
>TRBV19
CASSASTSVGFYEQYF
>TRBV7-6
CASSLSGLAGKYYNEQFF
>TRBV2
CASSAQRANEAFF
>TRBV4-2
CASSQDAAGGLRSNQPQHF
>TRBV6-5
CASTRAGANVLTF
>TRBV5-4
CASSLAEANYGYTF
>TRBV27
CASSLGRLGDTEAFF
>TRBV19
CASSISGVGDSPLHF
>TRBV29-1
CSVEGLAGGQVPPDTQYF
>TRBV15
CATSRDLRQPQHF
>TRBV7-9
CASSLTGDGYTF
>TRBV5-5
CASSLVVGVSTDTQYF
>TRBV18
CASSPPGRRGNTIYF
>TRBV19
CASSIAPGTQYF
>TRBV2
CARTTPDRLGSTEAFF
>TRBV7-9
CASSPGQGAGSYEQYF
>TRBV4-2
CASSQGSLDKKWGYTF
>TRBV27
CASSPNRDYLYF
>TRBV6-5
CASSFSSGGVRDTQYF
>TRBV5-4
CASSMGLAKGNEQFF
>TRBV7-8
CASSLAQNSNQPQHF
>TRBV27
CASSPSTGLSNQPQHF
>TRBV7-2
CASSLVSHEQYF
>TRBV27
CASSLLAGHEQYF
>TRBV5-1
CASSSGQGSNEKLFF
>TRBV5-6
CASSSNRGQPQHF
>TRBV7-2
CASSLFLRSEAFF
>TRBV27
CASSFGGTGNEQFF
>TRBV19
CASSWARGQGNNQPQHF
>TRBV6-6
CASSTGQGVTYNEQFF
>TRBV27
CASSLRENEQFF
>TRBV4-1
CASSQPDRGHQPQHF
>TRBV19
CASSITLRGEAFF
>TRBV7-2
CASSGGTSGRYEQYF
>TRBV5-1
CASSLGSGGARETQYF
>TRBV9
CASSVGDRAGEKLFF
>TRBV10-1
CASSDPGAPEDTQYF
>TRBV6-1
CATQIDSNQPQHF
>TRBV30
CAWSVRRGSGGYTF
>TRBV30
CAWSDQREIDEQFF
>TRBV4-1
CASSQMEGRYEQYF
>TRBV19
CASSIEPGTYGYTF
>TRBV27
CASYPRGSSYNSPLHF
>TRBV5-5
CASSPLRRAYYEQYF
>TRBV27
CASLPVRDSNYGYTF